The clone carrying this T cell receptor beta chain has a handful of counts. The data originate from a study of blood T cell repertoires in COVID-19. Study overall: Samples representing acute and convalescent COVID-19 were sourced from the United States, Italy and Spain. Sample material is recorded as cDNA or gDNA derived from T cells, B-cell-depleted T cells, or PBMCs.

CDR1 and CDR2 from the germline V gene are KGHSH and LQKENI. The V and J ends lost 1 base and 1 base respectively, with 10 bases between them. CDR3 length: 15 amino acids. The authors' processing: Amplifying reference gene primers gave estimates of nucleated cell counts. The table came from immunoSEQ multiplex PCR; TCRdb's copy has only in-frame clones and leaves some out. V, J and clone size are those of that table, while D and trimming were read from the DNA. The sample gives about 130,000 clones, approximately 83% of which show up once; around 9.8% is in the top ten. The sequencing sample was made of peripheral blood. The clonotype was recovered from a man aged 35 to 55 with active or convalescent COVID-19. The V call is TRBV18, the J call TRBJ1-1; D gene uncertain. CDR3 nucleotide sequence: TGTGCCAGCTCACCACTGTCGACAACGAACACTGAAGCTTTCTTT. This encodes CASSPLSTTNTEAFF.